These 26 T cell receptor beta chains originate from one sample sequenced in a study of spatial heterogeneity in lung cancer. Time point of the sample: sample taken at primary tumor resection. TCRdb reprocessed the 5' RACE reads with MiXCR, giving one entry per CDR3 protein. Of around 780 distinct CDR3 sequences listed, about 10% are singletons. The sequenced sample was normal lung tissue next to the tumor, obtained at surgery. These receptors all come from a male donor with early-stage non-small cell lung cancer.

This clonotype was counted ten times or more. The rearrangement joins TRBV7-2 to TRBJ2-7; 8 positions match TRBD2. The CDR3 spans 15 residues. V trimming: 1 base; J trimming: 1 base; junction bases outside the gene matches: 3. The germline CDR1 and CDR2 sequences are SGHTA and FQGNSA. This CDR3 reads CASSLEAGVSYEQYF. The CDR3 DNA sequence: TGTGCCAGCAGCTTAGAAGCGGGGGTTTCCTACGAGCAGTACTTC. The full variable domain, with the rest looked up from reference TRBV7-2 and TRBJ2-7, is GAGVSQSPSNKVTEKGKDVELRCDPISGHTALYWYRQSLGQGLEFLIYFQGNSAPDKSGLPSDRFSAERTGGSVSTLTIQRTQQEDSAVYLCASSLEAGVSYEQYFGPGTRLTVT.

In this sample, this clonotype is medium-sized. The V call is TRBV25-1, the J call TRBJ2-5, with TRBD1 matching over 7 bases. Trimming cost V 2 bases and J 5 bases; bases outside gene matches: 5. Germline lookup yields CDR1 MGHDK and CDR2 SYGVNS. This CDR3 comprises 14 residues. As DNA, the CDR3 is TGTGCCAGCAGTGAAGAGGGGGCCGAGGAGACCCAGTACTTC. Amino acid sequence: CASSEEGAEETQYF.

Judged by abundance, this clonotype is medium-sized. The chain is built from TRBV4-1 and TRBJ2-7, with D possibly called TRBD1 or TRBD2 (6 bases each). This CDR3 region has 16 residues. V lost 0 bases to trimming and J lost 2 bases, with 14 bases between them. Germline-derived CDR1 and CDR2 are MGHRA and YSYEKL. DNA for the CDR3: TGCGCCAGCAGCCAAGAAGAGAGGGGGGCGGCCTACGAGCAGTACTTC. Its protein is CASSQEERGAAYEQYF.

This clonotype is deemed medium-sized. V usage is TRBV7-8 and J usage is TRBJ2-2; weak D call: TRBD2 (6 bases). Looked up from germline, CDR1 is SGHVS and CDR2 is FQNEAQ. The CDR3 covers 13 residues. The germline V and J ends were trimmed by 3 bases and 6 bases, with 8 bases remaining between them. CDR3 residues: CASSFGGAGELFF. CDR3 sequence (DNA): TGTGCCAGCAGCTTCGGGGGTGCCGGGGAGCTGTTTTTT.

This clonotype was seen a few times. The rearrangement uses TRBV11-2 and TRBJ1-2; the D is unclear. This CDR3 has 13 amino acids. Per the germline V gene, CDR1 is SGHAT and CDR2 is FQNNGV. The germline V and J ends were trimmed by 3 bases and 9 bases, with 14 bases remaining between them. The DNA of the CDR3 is TGTGCCAGCAGCTTTGTGTCGGATGGTCGCTACACCTTC. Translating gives CASSFVSDGRYTF.

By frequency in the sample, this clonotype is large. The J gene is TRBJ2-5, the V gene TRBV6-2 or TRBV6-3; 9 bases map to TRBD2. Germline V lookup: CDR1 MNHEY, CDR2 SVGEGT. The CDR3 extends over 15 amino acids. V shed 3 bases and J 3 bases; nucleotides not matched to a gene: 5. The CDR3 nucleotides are TGTGCCAGCAGTTATACGGCTAGCGGGGAAGAGACCCAGTACTTC. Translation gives CASSYTASGEETQYF.

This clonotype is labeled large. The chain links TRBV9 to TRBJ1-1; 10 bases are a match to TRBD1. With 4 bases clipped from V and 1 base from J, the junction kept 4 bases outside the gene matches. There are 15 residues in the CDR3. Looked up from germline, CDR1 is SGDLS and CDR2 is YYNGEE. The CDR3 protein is CASSPGDRGNTEAFF. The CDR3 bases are TGTGCCAGCAGCCCCGGGGACAGGGGGAACACTGAAGCTTTCTTT.

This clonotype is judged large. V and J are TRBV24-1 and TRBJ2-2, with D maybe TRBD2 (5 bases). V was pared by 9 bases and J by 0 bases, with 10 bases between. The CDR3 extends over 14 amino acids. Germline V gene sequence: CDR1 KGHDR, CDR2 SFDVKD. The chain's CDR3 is CATEWGANTGELFF. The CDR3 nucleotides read TGTGCCACCGAGTGGGGAGCGAACACCGGGGAGCTGTTTTTT.

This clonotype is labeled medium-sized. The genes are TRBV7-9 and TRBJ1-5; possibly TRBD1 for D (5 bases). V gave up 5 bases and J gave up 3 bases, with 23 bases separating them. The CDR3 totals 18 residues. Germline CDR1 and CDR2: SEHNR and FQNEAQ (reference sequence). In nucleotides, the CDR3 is TGTGCCAGCAGCCCCCTGACAAGGGGAAGCTACTCCAATCAGCCCCAGCATTTT. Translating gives CASSPLTRGSYSNQPQHF.

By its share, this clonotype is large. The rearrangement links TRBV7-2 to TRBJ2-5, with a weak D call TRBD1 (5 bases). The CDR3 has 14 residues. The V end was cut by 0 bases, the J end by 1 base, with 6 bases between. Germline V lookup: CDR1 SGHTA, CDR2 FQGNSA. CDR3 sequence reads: CASSLAGPQETQYF. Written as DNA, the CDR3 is TGTGCCAGCAGCTTAGCGGGGCCCCAAGAGACCCAGTACTTC.

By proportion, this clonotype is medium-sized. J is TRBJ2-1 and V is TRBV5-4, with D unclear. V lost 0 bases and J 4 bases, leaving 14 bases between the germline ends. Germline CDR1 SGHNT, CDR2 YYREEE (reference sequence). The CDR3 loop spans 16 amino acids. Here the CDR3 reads CASSLATSAPYNEQFF. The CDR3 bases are TGTGCCAGCAGCTTGGCCACGTCAGCTCCTTACAATGAGCAGTTCTTC.

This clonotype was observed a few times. The CDR3, as DNA: TGTGCCTGGAAAGGCACCGGGGAGCTGTTTTTT. This codes for CAWKGTGELFF. The rearrangement uses TRBV30 and TRBJ2-2; D not resolved. This CDR3 spans 11 amino acids. Per the germline V gene, CDR1 is GTSNPN and CDR2 is SVGIG (reference sequence). V shed 4 bases and J shed 4 bases, with 4 bases lying between them.

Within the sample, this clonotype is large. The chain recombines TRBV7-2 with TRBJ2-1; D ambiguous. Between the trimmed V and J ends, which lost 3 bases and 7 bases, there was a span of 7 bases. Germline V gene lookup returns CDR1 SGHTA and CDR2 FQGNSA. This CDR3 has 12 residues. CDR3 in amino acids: CASSFAGNEQFF. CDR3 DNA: TGTGCCAGCAGCTTCGCAGGAAATGAGCAGTTCTTC.

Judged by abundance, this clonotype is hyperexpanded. CDR3 amino acids: CASRGPGDEQYF. The CDR3 DNA follows: TGTGCCAGCAGGGGCCCCGGGGACGAGCAGTACTTC. The chain links TRBV28 to TRBJ2-7; possible D gene TRBD2, 5 bases. The CDR3 covers 12 residues. Germline V CDR1 and CDR2: MDHEN, SYDVKM. Deletions cut 6 bases from V and 5 bases from J, with 11 bases between.

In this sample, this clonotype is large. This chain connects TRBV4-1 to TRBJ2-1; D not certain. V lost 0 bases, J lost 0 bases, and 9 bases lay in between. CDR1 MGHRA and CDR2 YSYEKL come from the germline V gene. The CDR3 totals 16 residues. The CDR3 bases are TGCGCCAGCAGCCAAGAAGTCACGGGCTCCTACAATGAGCAGTTCTTC. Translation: CASSQEVTGSYNEQFF.

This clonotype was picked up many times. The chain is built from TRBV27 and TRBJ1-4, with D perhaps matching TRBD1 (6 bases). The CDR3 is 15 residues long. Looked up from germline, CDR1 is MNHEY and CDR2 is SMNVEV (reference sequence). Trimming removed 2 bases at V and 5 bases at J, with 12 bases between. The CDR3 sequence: CASSLRGTGNEKLFF. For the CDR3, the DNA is TGTGCCAGCAGTTTAAGGGGGACGGGGAATGAAAAACTGTTTTTT.

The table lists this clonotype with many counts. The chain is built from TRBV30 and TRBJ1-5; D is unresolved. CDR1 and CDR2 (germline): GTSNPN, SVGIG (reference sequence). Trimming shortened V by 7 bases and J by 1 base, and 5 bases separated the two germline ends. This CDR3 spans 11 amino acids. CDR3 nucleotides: TGTGCCTCCGGCAGCAATCAGCCCCAGCATTTT. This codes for CASGSNQPQHF.

CDR3 nucleotides: TGTGCCAGCAGCTCGGGACAGAACACTGAAGCTTTCTTT. Its translation is CASSSGQNTEAFF. This chain joins TRBV7-2 and TRBJ1-1, with D maybe TRBD1 (6 bases). The CDR3 is made up of 13 amino acids. CDR1 and CDR2 (germline): SGHTA, FQGNSA. Trimming stripped 4 bases from V and 1 base from J, with 7 bases between.

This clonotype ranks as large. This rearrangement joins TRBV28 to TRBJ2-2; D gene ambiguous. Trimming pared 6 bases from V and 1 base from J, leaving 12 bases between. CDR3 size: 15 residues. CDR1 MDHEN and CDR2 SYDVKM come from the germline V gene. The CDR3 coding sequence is TGTGCCAGCAGCACAGAGATCTGGAACACCGGGGAGCTGTTTTTT. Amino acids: CASSTEIWNTGELFF.

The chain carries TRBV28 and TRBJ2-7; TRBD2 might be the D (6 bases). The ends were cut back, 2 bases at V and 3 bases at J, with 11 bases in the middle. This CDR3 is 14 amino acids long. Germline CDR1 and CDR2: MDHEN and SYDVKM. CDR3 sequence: CASSLPGLGYEQYF. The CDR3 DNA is TGTGCCAGCAGTTTACCGGGACTTGGCTACGAGCAGTACTTC.

CDR3 region: CAWSIFRVHYGYTF. The CDR3 DNA is TGTGCCTGGAGTATCTTCAGGGTTCACTATGGCTACACCTTC. The rearrangement uses TRBV30 and TRBJ1-2; D may be TRBD1 (5 bases). V dropped 2 bases and J dropped 3 bases, with 13 bases sitting between them. This CDR3 contains 14 residues. Per the germline V gene, CDR1 is GTSNPN and CDR2 is SVGIG (reference sequence).

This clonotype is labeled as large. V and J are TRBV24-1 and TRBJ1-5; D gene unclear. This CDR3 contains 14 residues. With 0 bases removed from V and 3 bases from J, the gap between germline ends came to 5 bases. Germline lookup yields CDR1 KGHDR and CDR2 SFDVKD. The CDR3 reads CATSDLSINQPQHF. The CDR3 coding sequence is TGTGCCACCAGTGATTTGAGTATCAATCAGCCCCAGCATTTT.

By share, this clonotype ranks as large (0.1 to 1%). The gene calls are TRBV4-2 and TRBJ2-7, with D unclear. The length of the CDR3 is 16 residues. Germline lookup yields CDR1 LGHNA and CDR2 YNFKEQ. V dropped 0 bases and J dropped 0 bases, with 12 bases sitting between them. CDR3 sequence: CASSQESPSDSYEQYF. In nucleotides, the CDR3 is TGTGCCAGCAGCCAAGAAAGCCCGTCAGACTCCTACGAGCAGTACTTC.

The CDR3 spells CASSGVAGGPADTQYF. CDR3 DNA: TGCGCCAGCAGTGGGGTAGCGGGGGGGCCGGCAGATACGCAGTATTTT. This chain connects TRBV10-2 to TRBJ2-3, with 11 positions matching TRBD2. CDR3 size: 16 residues. With 4 bases clipped from V and 4 bases from J, the junction kept 7 bases outside the gene matches. CDR1 is WSHSY, CDR2 SAAADI, per germline.

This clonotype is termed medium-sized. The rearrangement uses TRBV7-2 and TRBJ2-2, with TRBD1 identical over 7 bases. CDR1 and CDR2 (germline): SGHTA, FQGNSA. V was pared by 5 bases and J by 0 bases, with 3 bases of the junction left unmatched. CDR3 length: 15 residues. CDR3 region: CASSPGQTNTGELFF. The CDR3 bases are TGTGCCAGCAGCCCGGGACAGACGAACACCGGGGAGCTGTTTTTT.

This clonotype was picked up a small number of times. DNA for the CDR3: TGTGCCAGCTCACCACGGGGACTAGCGCGACAAGAGACCCAGTACTTC. Translation: CASSPRGLARQETQYF. This chain uses TRBV18 with TRBJ2-5; 10 bases are a match to TRBD2. CDR1 and CDR2 (germline): KGHSH, LQKENI. Unmatched junction bases numbered 4, after V lost 1 base and J lost 2 bases. The length of the CDR3 is 16 residues.